The clone carrying this TCR beta chain appeared a few times. The antigen remains unidentified. This sample stems from a study of beta chain features in type 1 diabetes. Study conclusions and caveats: Fewer junction insertions and more nucleotide deletions appeared in type 1 diabetes patients. Healthy donors had naive, central memory and Treg TCRB repertoires that appeared less similar than those seen among patients. Moderate but significant shortening of TCRB CDR3s was recorded in all four CD4+ subsets from Type 1 diabetes patients.

Expressed TCRB transcripts got sequenced, as all isolated RNA was reverse transcribed. Clones were sequenced by immunoSEQ multiplex PCR, and TCRdb holds only the in-frame ones, with some missing. The sample lists around 280,000 clones, under 8.5% occurring once. The sequencing sample was made of central memory CD4+ T cells from blood. The receptor was derived from a woman younger than 30 in good health.

CDR3 bases: TGTGCCAGTTCATGGGGACAAGAGACCCAGTACTTC. Its translation: CASSWGQETQYF. The V call is TRBV28, the J call TRBJ2-5; D is unclear. V was shortened by 9 bases and J by 2 bases, with 10 bases between the two germline ends. The CDR3 covers 12 residues. Per germline, CDR1 MDHEN and CDR2 SYDVKM. Using reference TRBV28 and TRBJ2-5 for the parts outside the CDR3, the full variable domain is DVKVTQSSRYLVKRTGEKVFLECVQDMDHENMFWYRQDPGLGLRLIYFSYDVKMKEKGDIPEGYSVSREKKERFSLILESASTNQTSMYLCASSWGQETQYFGPGTRLLVL.